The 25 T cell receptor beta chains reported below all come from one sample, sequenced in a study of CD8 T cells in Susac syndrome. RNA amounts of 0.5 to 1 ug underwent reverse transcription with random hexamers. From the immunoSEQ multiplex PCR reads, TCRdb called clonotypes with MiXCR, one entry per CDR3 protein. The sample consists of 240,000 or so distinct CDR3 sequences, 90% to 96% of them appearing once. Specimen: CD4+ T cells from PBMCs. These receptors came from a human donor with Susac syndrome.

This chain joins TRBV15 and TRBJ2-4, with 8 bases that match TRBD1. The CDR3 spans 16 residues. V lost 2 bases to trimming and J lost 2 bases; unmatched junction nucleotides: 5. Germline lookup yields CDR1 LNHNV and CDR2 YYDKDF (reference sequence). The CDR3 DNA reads TGTGCCACCAGCAGACCGGGACAGGCGACCAAAAACATTCAGTACTTC. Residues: CATSRPGQATKNIQYF.

The CDR3 protein is CSAGTGNREQYF. CDR3 sequence (DNA): TGCAGTGCTGGGACAGGGAATCGGGAGCAGTACTTC. This sequence joins TRBV20-1 and TRBJ2-7; 9 bases are shared with TRBD1. Unmatched junction bases numbered 6, after V lost 5 bases and J lost 7 bases. Germline CDR1 and CDR2: DFQATT and SNEGSKA (reference sequence). CDR3 length: 12 residues.

The CDR3 bases are TGTGCCAGCAGCCAAGATTTCGGGAGTCAGCAGTTCTTC. Translating it yields CASSQDFGSQQFF. This chain connects TRBV3-1 to TRBJ2-1; possibly TRBD2 for D (6 bases). From germline, CDR1 is LGHDT and CDR2 YNNKEL (reference sequence). CDR3 length: 13 amino acids. The V gene lost 0 bases and the J gene lost 11 bases, with 11 bases spanning the gap.

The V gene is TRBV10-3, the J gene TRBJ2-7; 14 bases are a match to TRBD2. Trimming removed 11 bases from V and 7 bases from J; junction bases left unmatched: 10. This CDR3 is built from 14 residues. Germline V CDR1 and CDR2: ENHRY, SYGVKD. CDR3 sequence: CAVMTSGRGAEQYF. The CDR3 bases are TGTGCCGTCATGACTAGCGGGAGGGGTGCGGAGCAGTACTTC.

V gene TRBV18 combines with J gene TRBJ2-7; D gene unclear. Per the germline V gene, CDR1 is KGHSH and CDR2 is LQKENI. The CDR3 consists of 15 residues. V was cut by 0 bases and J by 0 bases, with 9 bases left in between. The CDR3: CASSPPETYSYEQYF. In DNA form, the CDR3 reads TGTGCCAGCTCACCACCGGAGACCTACTCCTACGAGCAGTACTTC.

The CDR3 sequence is CASRRQRTYEQYF. DNA of the CDR3: TGTGCCAGCAGGCGACAGAGGACCTACGAGCAGTACTTC. The chain has TRBV12-3 or TRBV12-4 and TRBJ2-7; perhaps TRBD1 as D (5 bases). This CDR3 is 13 amino acids long. V dropped 6 bases and J dropped 2 bases, with 11 bases sitting between them.

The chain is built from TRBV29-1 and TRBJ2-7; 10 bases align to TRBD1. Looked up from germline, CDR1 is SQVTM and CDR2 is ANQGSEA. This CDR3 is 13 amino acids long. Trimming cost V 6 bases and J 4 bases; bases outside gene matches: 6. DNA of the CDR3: TGCAGCGTGCCCGGGACAGGGGTATACGAGCAGTACTTC. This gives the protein CSVPGTGVYEQYF.

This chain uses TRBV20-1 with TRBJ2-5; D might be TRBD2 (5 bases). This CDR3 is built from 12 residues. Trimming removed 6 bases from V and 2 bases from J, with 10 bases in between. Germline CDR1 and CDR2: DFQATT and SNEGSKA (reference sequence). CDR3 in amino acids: CSAAVLQETQYF. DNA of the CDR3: TGCAGTGCAGCGGTCTTGCAAGAGACCCAGTACTTC.

CDR3 in DNA: TGTGCCACCAGCAGAGGACTATCGGGGTATGATGGCTACACCTTC. Its translation: CATSRGLSGYDGYTF. The chain links TRBV15 to TRBJ1-2; D ambiguous. The CDR3 has 15 amino acids. CDR1 and CDR2 from the germline V gene are LNHNV and YYDKDF (reference sequence). Trimming shortened V by 1 base and J by 6 bases, and 15 bases separated the two germline ends. The full variable domain, with the rest looked up from reference TRBV15 and TRBJ1-2, is DAMVIQNPRYQVTQFGKPVTLSCSQTLNHNVMYWYQQKSSQAPKLLFHYYDKDFNNEADTPDNFQSRRPNTSFCFLDIRSPGLGDTAMYLCATSRGLSGYDGYTFGSGTRLTVV.

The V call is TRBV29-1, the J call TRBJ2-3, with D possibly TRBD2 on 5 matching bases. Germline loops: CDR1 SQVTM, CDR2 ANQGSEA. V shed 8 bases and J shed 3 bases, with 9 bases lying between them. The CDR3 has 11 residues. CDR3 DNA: TGCAGCCTCGAGGGAACAGATACGCAGTATTTT. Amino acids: CSLEGTDTQYF.

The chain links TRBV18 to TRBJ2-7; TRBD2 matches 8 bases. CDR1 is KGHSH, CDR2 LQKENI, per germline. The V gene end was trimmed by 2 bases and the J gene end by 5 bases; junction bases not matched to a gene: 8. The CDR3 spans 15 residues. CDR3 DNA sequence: TGTGCCAGCTCACCAGGCCGCGGGAGGTCCCACGAGCAGTACTTC. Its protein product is CASSPGRGRSHEQYF.

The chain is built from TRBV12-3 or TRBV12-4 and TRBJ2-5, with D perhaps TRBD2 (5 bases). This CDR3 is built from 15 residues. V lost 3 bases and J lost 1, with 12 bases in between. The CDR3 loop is CASSFRGLIQETQYF. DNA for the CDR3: TGTGCCAGCAGTTTTCGCGGGTTAATCCAAGAGACCCAGTACTTC.

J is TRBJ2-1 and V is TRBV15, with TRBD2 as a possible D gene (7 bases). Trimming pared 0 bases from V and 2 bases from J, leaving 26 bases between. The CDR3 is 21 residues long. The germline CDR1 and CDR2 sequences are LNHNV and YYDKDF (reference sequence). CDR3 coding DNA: TGTGCCACCAGCAGAGATTGGGGGGCCAAAGCGGCTAGCGGAACCTACAATGAGCAGTTCTTC. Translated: CATSRDWGAKAASGTYNEQFF.

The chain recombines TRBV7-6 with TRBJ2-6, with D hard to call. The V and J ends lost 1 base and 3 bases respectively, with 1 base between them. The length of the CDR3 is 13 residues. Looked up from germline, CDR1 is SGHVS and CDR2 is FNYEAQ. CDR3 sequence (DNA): TGTGCCAGCAGCTTAGGTGGGGCCAACGTCCTGACTTTC. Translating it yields CASSLGGANVLTF.

The CDR3 region has the DNA TGCAGTGTCTCAGATCGGGCAGGAGGCACTGAAGCTTTCTTT. This gives the protein CSVSDRAGGTEAFF. The V call is TRBV20-1, the J call TRBJ1-1; D not certain. CDR3 length: 14 residues. The ends were cut back, 7 bases at V and 4 bases at J, with 19 bases in the middle. Germline CDR1 DFQATT, CDR2 SNEGSKA (reference sequence).

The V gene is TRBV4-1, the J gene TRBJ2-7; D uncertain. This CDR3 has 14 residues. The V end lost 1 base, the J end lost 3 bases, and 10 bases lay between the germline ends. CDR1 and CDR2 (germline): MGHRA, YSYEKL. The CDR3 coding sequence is TGCGCCAGCAGCCAAGTCCTAGTTAGCTACGAGCAGTACTTC. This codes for CASSQVLVSYEQYF.

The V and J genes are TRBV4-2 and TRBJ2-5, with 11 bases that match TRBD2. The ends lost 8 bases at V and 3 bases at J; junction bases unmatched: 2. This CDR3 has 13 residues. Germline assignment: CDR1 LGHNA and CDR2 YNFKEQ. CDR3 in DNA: TGTGCCAGCGGGACTAGCGGCGAAGAGACCCAGTACTTC. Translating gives CASGTSGEETQYF.

As DNA, the CDR3 is TGTGCCAGCAGGCTACTAGCGTACGAGCAGTACTTC. As protein: CASRLLAYEQYF. This chain joins TRBV2 and TRBJ2-7, with 7 bases aligning to TRBD2. The CDR3 is 12 residues long. Germline V CDR1 and CDR2: SNHLY, FYNNEI. V lost 6 bases to trimming and J lost 4 bases; unmatched junction nucleotides: 3.

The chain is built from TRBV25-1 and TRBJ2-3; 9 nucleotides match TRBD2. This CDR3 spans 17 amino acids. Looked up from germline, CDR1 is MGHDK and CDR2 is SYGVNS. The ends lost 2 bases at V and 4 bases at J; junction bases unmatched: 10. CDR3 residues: CASSEVRLAGSPDTQYF. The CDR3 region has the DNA TGTGCCAGCAGTGAAGTACGGCTAGCGGGGTCCCCAGATACGCAGTATTTT.

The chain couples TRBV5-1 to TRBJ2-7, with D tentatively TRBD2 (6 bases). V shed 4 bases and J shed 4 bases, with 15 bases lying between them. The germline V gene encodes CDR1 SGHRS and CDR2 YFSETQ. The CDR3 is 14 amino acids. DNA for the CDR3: TGCGCCAGCAGCCGCCGGGACTTACCATACGAGCAGTACTTC. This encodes CASSRRDLPYEQYF.

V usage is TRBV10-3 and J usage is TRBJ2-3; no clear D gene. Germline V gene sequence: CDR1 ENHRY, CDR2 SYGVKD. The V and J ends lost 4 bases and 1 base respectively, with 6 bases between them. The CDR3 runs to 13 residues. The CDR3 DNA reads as TGTGCCATCAGTGGGGCGGGCACAGATACGCAGTATTTT. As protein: CAISGAGTDTQYF.

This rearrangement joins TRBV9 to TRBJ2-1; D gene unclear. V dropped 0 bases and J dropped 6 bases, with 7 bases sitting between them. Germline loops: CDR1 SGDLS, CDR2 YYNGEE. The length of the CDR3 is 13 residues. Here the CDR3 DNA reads TGTGCCAGCAGCGTAGCTACGGGCAATGAGCAGTTCTTC. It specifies CASSVATGNEQFF. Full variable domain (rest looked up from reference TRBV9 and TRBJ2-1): DSGVTQTPKHLITATGQRVTLRCSPRSGDLSVYWYQQSLDQGLQFLIQYYNGEERAKGNILERFSAQQFPDLHSELNLSSLELGDSALYFCASSVATGNEQFFGPGTRLTVL.

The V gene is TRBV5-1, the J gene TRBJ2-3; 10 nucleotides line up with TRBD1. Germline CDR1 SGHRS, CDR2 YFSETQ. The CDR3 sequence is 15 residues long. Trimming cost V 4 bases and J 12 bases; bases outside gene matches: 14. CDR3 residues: CASSRGTGEAEEQYF. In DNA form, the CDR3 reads TGCGCCAGCAGCAGGGGGACAGGGGAAGCGGAGGAACAGTATTTT.

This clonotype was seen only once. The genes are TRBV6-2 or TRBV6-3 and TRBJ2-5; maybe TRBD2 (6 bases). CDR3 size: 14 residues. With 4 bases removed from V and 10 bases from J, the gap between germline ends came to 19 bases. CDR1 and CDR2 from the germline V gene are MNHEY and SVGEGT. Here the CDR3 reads CASSSTLQRVGQYF. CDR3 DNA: TGTGCCAGCAGTTCAACCCTACAGCGGGTGGGCCAGTACTTC.

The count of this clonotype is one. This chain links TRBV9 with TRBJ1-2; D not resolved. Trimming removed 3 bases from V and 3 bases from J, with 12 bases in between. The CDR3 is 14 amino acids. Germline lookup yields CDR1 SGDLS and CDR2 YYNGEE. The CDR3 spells CASSGGLSDYGYTF. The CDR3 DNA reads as TGTGCCAGCAGCGGAGGACTCTCGGACTATGGCTACACCTTC.